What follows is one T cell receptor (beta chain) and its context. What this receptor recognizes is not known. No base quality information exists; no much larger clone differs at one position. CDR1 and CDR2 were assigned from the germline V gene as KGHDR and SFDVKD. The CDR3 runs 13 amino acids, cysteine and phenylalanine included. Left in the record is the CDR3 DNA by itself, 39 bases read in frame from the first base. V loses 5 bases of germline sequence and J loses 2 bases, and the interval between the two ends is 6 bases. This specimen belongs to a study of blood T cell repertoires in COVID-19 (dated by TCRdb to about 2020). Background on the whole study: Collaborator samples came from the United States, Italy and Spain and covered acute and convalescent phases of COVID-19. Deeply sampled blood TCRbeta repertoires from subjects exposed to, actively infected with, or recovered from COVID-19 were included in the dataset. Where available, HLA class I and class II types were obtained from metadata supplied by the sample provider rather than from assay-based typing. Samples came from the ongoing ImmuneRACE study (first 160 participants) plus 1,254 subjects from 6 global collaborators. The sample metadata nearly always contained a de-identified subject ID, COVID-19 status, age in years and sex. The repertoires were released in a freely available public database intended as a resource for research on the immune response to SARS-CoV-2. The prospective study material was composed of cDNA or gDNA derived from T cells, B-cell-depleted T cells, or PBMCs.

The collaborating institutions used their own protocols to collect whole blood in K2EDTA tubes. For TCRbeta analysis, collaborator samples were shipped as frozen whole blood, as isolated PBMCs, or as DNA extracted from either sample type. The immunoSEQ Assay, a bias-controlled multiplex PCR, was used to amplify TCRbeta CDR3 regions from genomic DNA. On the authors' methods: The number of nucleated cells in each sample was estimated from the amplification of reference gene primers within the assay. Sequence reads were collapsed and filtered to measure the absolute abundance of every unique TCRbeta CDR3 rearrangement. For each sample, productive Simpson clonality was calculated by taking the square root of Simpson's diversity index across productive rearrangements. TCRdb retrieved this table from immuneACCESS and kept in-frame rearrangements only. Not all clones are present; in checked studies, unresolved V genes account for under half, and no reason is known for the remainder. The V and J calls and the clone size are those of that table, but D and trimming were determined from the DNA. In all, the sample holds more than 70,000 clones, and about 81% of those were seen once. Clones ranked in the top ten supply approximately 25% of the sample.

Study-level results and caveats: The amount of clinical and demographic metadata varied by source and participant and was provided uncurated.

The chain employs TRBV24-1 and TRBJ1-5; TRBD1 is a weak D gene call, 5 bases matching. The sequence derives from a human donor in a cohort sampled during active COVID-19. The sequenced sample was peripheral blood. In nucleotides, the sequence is TGTGCCACCAGTGGCAGGGGCAATCAGCCCCAGCATTTT. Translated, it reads CATSGRGNQPQHF.